The 23 T cell receptor beta chains below come from one sample, sequenced in a study of beta chain features in type 1 diabetes. Overall study results and limits: People with Type 1 diabetes carried modestly yet significantly shorter TCRB CDR3s in all four CD4+ subsets.

Since all of the isolated RNA was reverse transcribed, expressed TCRB transcripts were what got sequenced. Measured with immunoSEQ multiplex PCR; TCRdb has only the in-frame clones, and not every one. The sample yields about 660,000 clones, about 14% seen once. Antigens of these TCRs are unknown. The sample consisted of naive CD4+ T cells from blood. The receptors stem from a man aged 18 to 30 with type 1 diabetes.

The chain carries TRBV5-1 and TRBJ2-6; 12 bases align to TRBD1. Germline assignment: CDR1 SGHRS and CDR2 YFSETQ. Losses at the gene ends were 4 bases for V and 0 bases for J; bases not matched to a gene: 5. CDR3 length: 18 amino acids. The CDR3 sequence: CASSQGTGGPSGANVLTF. The CDR3 DNA reads TGCGCCAGCAGCCAGGGGACAGGGGGCCCCTCTGGGGCCAACGTCCTGACTTTC.

The chain is built from TRBV7-9 and TRBJ1-5; D is unclear. From germline, CDR1 is SEHNR and CDR2 FQNEAQ (reference sequence). The CDR3 sequence is 13 residues long. The V end was cut by 6 bases, the J end by 7 bases, with 13 bases between. CDR3 protein: CASSSEVGQPQHF. The CDR3 nucleotides are TGTGCCAGCAGTTCGGAGGTGGGACAGCCCCAGCATTTT.

This clone was found a few times. The chain has TRBV14 and TRBJ2-2; D might be TRBD1 (5 bases). The CDR3 extends over 14 amino acids. V was trimmed by 4 bases and J by 6 bases, leaving 12 bases between them. Germline V gene sequence: CDR1 SGHDN, CDR2 FVKESK. CDR3 nucleotide sequence: TGTGCCAGCAGCCCCCGGTCAGGGCCCGGGGAGCTGTTTTTT. It codes for CASSPRSGPGELFF.

This chain links TRBV29-1 with TRBJ1-1; D gene unclear. Germline V gives CDR1 SQVTM, CDR2 ANQGSEA. The CDR3 is made up of 16 amino acids. V lost 1 base, J lost 1 base, and 16 bases lay in between. CDR3 nucleotide sequence: TGCAGCGTTGAAGGACCTGGGGTAGGTCGGAACACTGAAGCTTTCTTT. It translates to CSVEGPGVGRNTEAFF.

This clone has a handful of counts. The chain has TRBV5-1 and TRBJ2-1; tentative D call: TRBD1 (6 bases). The CDR3 loop spans 17 amino acids. Germline CDR1 reads SGHRS; CDR2 reads YFSETQ. V lost 3 bases and J 5 bases, leaving 21 bases between the germline ends. The CDR3 loop is CASSSTTGKRVDNEQFF. The CDR3 nucleotides are TGCGCCAGCAGCTCTACAACAGGGAAGAGGGTGGACAATGAGCAGTTCTTC.

This clone was found once. The CDR3 sequence: CASSYVKGAYEQYF. Written as DNA, the CDR3 is TGTGCCAGCAGTTACGTCAAAGGCGCCTACGAGCAGTACTTC. The chain is built from TRBV6-6 and TRBJ2-7; D is unclear. V gave up 2 bases and J gave up 2 bases, with 10 bases separating them. Germline CDR1 reads MNHNY; CDR2 reads SVGAGI (reference sequence). The CDR3 is 14 residues long.

The chain links TRBV29-1 to TRBJ2-5; D is undetermined. This CDR3 has 13 amino acids. Looked up from germline, CDR1 is SQVTM and CDR2 is ANQGSEA. V was shortened by 3 bases and J by 5 bases, with 13 bases between the two germline ends. The CDR3 region has the DNA TGCAGCGTTGATAGTGGGGTTCGCGAGACCCAGTACTTC. Encoded protein: CSVDSGVRETQYF.

This clone was detected only a few times. V gene TRBV7-9 combines with J gene TRBJ1-1, with D possibly matching TRBD1 (5 bases). CDR1 is SEHNR, CDR2 FQNEAQ, per germline (reference sequence). Trimming removed 5 bases from V and 0 bases from J, with 19 bases in between. CDR3 size: 17 residues. CDR3 nucleotides: TGTGCCAGCAGCCCCAGGGCGCCCGATCACATGAACACTGAAGCTTTCTTT. Its translation is CASSPRAPDHMNTEAFF.

This clone was detected a few times. The V and J genes are TRBV6-1 and TRBJ2-2; D remains ambiguous. Trimming shortened V by 7 bases and J by 5 bases, and 11 bases separated the two germline ends. This CDR3 region has 13 residues. The germline gives CDR1 MNHNS, CDR2 SASEGT. CDR3 nucleotide sequence: TGTGCCAGCATTAGGACGCAAACCGGGGAGCTGTTTTTT. This translates into CASIRTQTGELFF.

The chain couples TRBV5-4 to TRBJ2-5; 7 nucleotides agree with TRBD1. The germline CDR1 and CDR2 sequences are SGHNT and YYREEE (reference sequence). This CDR3 contains 14 residues. V shed 0 bases, J shed 4 bases, and the junction held 3 bases outside the gene matches. The CDR3 nucleotides read TGTGCCAGCAGCTTGGAAACAGGGGCAGAGACCCAGTACTTC. Translated, it gives CASSLETGAETQYF.

This clone was picked up a small number of times. V usage is TRBV5-1 and J usage is TRBJ1-1; no definite D call. Germline assignment: CDR1 SGHRS and CDR2 YFSETQ. Trimming left V 0 bases short and J 2 bases short, with 11 bases between. The CDR3 covers 15 residues. This chain's CDR3 is CASSLADGDNTEAFF. The CDR3 coding sequence is TGCGCCAGCAGCTTGGCGGACGGGGATAACACTGAAGCTTTCTTT.

The chain recombines TRBV6-5 with TRBJ1-4; D possibly corresponds to TRBD1 (6 bases). The CDR3 is made up of 14 amino acids. Germline CDR1 reads MNHEY; CDR2 reads SVGAGI. V was shortened by 5 bases and J by 7 bases, with 14 bases between the two germline ends. The CDR3 DNA reads as TGTGCCAGCAGTCCCCGACAGGCGGCTGAAAAACTGTTTTTT. Protein sequence: CASSPRQAAEKLFF.

The genes are TRBV29-1 and TRBJ2-2; maybe TRBD1 (5 bases). The CDR3 runs 15 residues. In germline, CDR1 is SQVTM, CDR2 ANQGSEA. The germline V and J ends were trimmed by 5 bases and 6 bases, with 19 bases remaining between them. CDR3 region: CSVSTGATGAGELFF. The DNA of the CDR3 is TGCAGCGTTTCTACAGGAGCCACTGGGGCCGGGGAGCTGTTTTTT.

This clone showed up just a few times. This rearrangement joins TRBV5-1 to TRBJ2-5; TRBD1 matches at 7 bases. The CDR3 has 12 residues. CDR1 and CDR2 from the germline V gene are SGHRS and YFSETQ. Trimming took 6 bases from V and 4 from J; bases not matched to a gene: 3. The CDR3 is CASNRGRETQYF. DNA of the CDR3: TGCGCCAGCAACAGGGGAAGAGAGACCCAGTACTTC.

This clone turned up a few times. This chain connects TRBV6-5 to TRBJ2-5, with 14 positions matching TRBD2. The J call may be faulty, since TRBJ2-7 better matches the DNA end. The CDR3 loop spans 14 amino acids. Germline assignment: CDR1 MNHEY and CDR2 SVGAGI. This CDR3 is CASRGLAGAYEQYF. CDR3 nucleotide sequence: TGTGCCAGCAGGGGACTAGCGGGAGCCTACGAGCAGTACTTC.

This clone was detected a few times. This sequence joins TRBV7-9 and TRBJ2-1; D unclear. This CDR3 has 15 residues. CDR1 SEHNR and CDR2 FQNEAQ come from the germline V gene (reference sequence). The V end lost 5 bases, the J end lost 3 bases, and 14 bases lay between the germline ends. Written as DNA, the CDR3 is TGTGCCAGCAGCCCCTCGCTTGCAGTCTACAATGAGCAGTTCTTC. It is translated as CASSPSLAVYNEQFF.

The chain couples TRBV5-6 to TRBJ1-5, with D possibly being TRBD1 (6 bases). Germline V gene data show CDR1 as SGHDT and CDR2 as YYEEEE. The length of the CDR3 is 14 residues. Deletions cut 2 bases from V and 7 bases from J, with 13 bases between. CDR3 residues: CASSLLQGHQPQHF. The CDR3 DNA reads TGTGCCAGCAGCTTACTGCAGGGACACCAGCCCCAGCATTTT.

This clone appeared a few times. The V gene is TRBV5-1, the J gene TRBJ2-1; 7 bases match TRBD2. This CDR3 has 16 amino acids. Germline V gives CDR1 SGHRS, CDR2 YFSETQ. The trim removed 1 base at V and 3 bases at J, leaving 7 bases unmatched. CDR3 region: CASSLRGLADYNEQFF. The CDR3 DNA is TGCGCCAGCAGCTTGAGGGGTCTAGCGGACTACAATGAGCAGTTCTTC. Full variable domain (remainder filled in from reference TRBV5-1 and TRBJ2-1): KAGVTQTPRYLIKTRGQQVTLSCSPISGHRSVSWYQQTPGQGLQFLFEYFSETQRNKGNFPGRFSGRQFSNSRSEMNVSTLELGDSALYLCASSLRGLADYNEQFFGPGTRLTVL.

Details on this clone: This CDR3 is also generated by other DNA sequences in the sample. The chain is built from TRBV29-1 and TRBJ2-3; D is undetermined. The V end lost 1 base, the J end lost 0 bases, and 8 bases lay between the germline ends. The CDR3 contains 14 residues. Germline loops: CDR1 SQVTM, CDR2 ANQGSEA. CDR3 coding DNA: TGCAGCGTTGAAGGGGCAGGTAGCACAGATACGCAGTATTTT. The encoded protein is CSVEGAGSTDTQYF.

A few counts support this clone. The chain recombines TRBV28 with TRBJ2-2, with D possibly TRBD2 on 5 matching bases. CDR1 is MDHEN, CDR2 SYDVKM, per germline. V was clipped by 11 bases and J by 1 base, with 17 bases between them. The length of the CDR3 is 15 residues. CDR3 sequence reads: CAAASRGWNTGELFF. In DNA, the CDR3 is TGTGCCGCAGCGTCCCGGGGTTGGAACACCGGGGAGCTGTTTTTT. The full variable domain, rest sourced from reference TRBV28 and TRBJ2-2, is DVKVTQSSRYLVKRTGEKVFLECVQDMDHENMFWYRQDPGLGLRLIYFSYDVKMKEKGDIPEGYSVSREKKERFSLILESASTNQTSMYLCAAASRGWNTGELFFGEGSRLTVL.

This clone was counted a few times. The CDR3 nucleotides are TGTGCCAGCGGACCGACAGGGGCGAACTATGGCTACACCTTC. Its protein product is CASGPTGANYGYTF. The V and J genes are TRBV5-6 and TRBJ1-2, with 8 bases fitting TRBD1. The CDR3 contains 14 residues. Germline lookup yields CDR1 SGHDT and CDR2 YYEEEE. With 7 bases clipped from V and 2 bases from J, the junction kept 7 bases outside the gene matches.

This clone came up a few times. The rearrangement uses TRBV6-5 and TRBJ2-1; a possible D gene is TRBD1 (5 bases). Trimming stripped 2 bases from V and 3 bases from J, with 14 bases between. CDR3 size: 16 residues. Germline CDR1 reads MNHEY; CDR2 reads SVGAGI. CDR3 DNA: TGTGCCAGCAGTTACGGAACAGGAAAGGTCTACAATGAGCAGTTCTTC. Its protein is CASSYGTGKVYNEQFF.

The chain uses TRBV30 and TRBJ1-4; maybe TRBD1 (5 bases). Trimming shortened V by 5 bases and J by 3 bases, and 13 bases separated the two germline ends. The CDR3 is 14 residues long. Germline V gives CDR1 GTSNPN, CDR2 SVGIG (reference sequence). The CDR3 bases are TGTGCCTGGCACTTCCAGGGAGCTAATGAAAAACTGTTTTTT. It translates to CAWHFQGANEKLFF.